A selection of T cell receptor beta chains follows, all from one sample in a study of CD8+ T cells in alopecia areata. The data were produced by immunoSEQ multiplex PCR, yet TCRdb's version contains in-frame clones alone and is incomplete. This sample yields more than 90,000 clones, of which about 64% are seen a single time; roughly a sixth belongs to the top ten. The sequencing here drew on CD8+ T cells sorted from blood, taken at week 4, from a patient treated with tofacitinib. These TCRs come from a human donor with alopecia areata. CDR3s include the opening cysteine and the closing phenylalanine or tryptophan. The D gene is left open where the match is weak. Size values are once, few and many counts, or a class for expanded clones, and some rows have none.

>TRBV28|-|-|TRBJ1-1
TGTGCCAGCAGTGAAGGGGGGGAAGCTTTCTTT
CASSEGGEAFF
>TRBV21-1|-|-|TRBJ2-7
TGTGCCAGCAGAGGGGAAATCTCCTACGAGCAGTACTTC
CASRGEISYEQYF
>TRBV27|-|-|TRBJ2-5
TGTGCCAGCAGTCCCGTTGGCACCTACGAAGAGACCCAGTACTTC
CASSPVGTYEETQYF
>TRBV4-1|TRBD2|few|TRBJ2-7
TGCGCCAGCAGCCTCCCCGGGACTAGCGGGAGCTCCGAGCAGTACTTC
CASSLPGTSGSSEQYF
>TRBV15|-|-|TRBJ2-1
TGTGCCACCAGCAGAGAGGACGAGACCTACAATGAGCAGTTCTTC
CATSREDETYNEQFF
>TRBV10-3|-|few|TRBJ2-3
TGTGCCATCAGTGATCGTCCGGATACGCAGTATTTT
CAISDRPDTQYF
>TRBV29-1|TRBD1|-|TRBJ2-2
TGCAGCGTTGAAGATCCAGAGACAGGGGGTACCGGGGAGCTGTTTTTT
CSVEDPETGGTGELFF
>TRBV7-7|-|-|TRBJ2-5
TGTGCCAGCAGCTTAGCGGGATATTGGGGGCAAGGTTCCCAAGAGACCCAGTACTTC
CASSLAGYWGQGSQETQYF
>TRBV27|-|-|TRBJ1-5
TGTGCCAGCAGTTTCCAGCATAGCAATCAGCCCCAGCATTTT
CASSFQHSNQPQHF
>TRBV19|TRBD2|-|TRBJ2-1
TGTGCCAGTAGTATGTTTGCGGGAGGATTGGGGAATGAGCAGTTCTTC
CASSMFAGGLGNEQFF
>TRBV7-2|-|-|TRBJ2-7
TGTGCCAGCAGCGTCCTCATAGACTACGAGCAGTACTTC
CASSVLIDYEQYF
>TRBV7-2|-|few|TRBJ2-1
TGTGCCAGCAGCCCGGACTCTTACAATGAGCAGTTCTTC
CASSPDSYNEQFF
>TRBV7-2|-|-|TRBJ2-7
TGTGCCAGCAGCTTAAGTAGCCAGGCCTACGAGCAGTACTTC
CASSLSSQAYEQYF
>TRBV29-1|-|-|TRBJ2-5
TGCAGCGTTGTTGACAGGAGCGAGGAAGAGACCCAGTACTTC
CSVVDRSEEETQYF
>TRBV29-1|TRBD1|-|TRBJ1-2
TGCAGCGTTGAAGAACAGGGGGCACAGGGCTACACCTTC
CSVEEQGAQGYTF